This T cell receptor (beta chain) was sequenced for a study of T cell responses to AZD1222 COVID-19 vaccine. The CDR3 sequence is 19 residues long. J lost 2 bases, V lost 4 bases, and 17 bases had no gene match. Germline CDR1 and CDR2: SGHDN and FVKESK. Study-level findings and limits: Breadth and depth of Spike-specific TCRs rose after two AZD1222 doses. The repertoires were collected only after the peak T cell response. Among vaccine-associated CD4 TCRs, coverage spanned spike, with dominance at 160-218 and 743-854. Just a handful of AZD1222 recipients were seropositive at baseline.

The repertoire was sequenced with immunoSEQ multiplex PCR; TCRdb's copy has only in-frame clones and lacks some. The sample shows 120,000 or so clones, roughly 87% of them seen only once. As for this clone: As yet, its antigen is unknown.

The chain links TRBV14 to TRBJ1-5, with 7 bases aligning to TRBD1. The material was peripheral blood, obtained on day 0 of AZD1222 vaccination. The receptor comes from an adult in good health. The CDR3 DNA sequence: TGTGCCAGCAGCCCCGATTGGGACAGTCATGGGATAGGCAATCAGCCCCAGCATTTT. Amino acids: CASSPDWDSHGIGNQPQHF.